A selection of T cell receptor beta chains follows, all from one sample in a study of blood T cell repertoires in COVID-19. Sequenced by immunoSEQ multiplex PCR; TCRdb stores in-frame clones only, minus some. This table holds fewer than 250,000 clones, 76% found once. The sequenced sample consisted of PBMCs or T cells enriched from blood (not recorded which). These receptors were taken from a woman aged 50 to 65 with acute COVID-19. Each CDR3 is given with its conserved first and last residue. A D gene is named only where the DNA matches it firmly. Not all rows give a size; the values are once, few, many and, for expanded clones, a class.

D: TRBD1
J: TRBJ1-2
size: -
V: TRBV7-2
DNA: TGTGCCAGCAGCTTCCCGGGACAGTCCTATGGCTACACCTTC
CDR3: CASSFPGQSYGYTF

D: -
J: TRBJ1-2
size: -
V: TRBV29-1
DNA: TGCAGCGTTGGTACAGGGTTGAGCTATGGCTACACCTTC
CDR3: CSVGTGLSYGYTF

D: -
J: TRBJ2-5
size: -
V: TRBV18
DNA: TGTGCCAGCTCACCAAATGGCAGGGGACCAGAGACCCAGTACTTC
CDR3: CASSPNGRGPETQYF

D: TRBD1
J: TRBJ1-4
size: -
V: TRBV27
DNA: TGTGCCAGCCGGAGACAGGGGGATGAAAAACTGTTTTTT
CDR3: CASRRQGDEKLFF

D: -
J: TRBJ1-6
size: -
V: TRBV4-1
DNA: TGCGCCAGCAGCCCCGGACAAGTCCTCCACTTT
CDR3: CASSPGQVLHF

D: TRBD1
J: TRBJ1-2
size: -
V: TRBV19
DNA: TGTGCCAGTAGCCCCGGGCAGGGGGTTGGTGGCTACACCTTC
CDR3: CASSPGQGVGGYTF

D: -
J: TRBJ1-1
size: few
V: TRBV5-1
DNA: TGCGCCAGCAGACCCAGAGCTACAGGAGCGAACACTGAAGCTTTCTTT
CDR3: CASRPRATGANTEAFF

D: TRBD1
J: TRBJ1-3
size: -
V: TRBV28
DNA: TGTGCCAGCAGCCCTCAAACGGGACAGCATATCTCTGGAAACACCATATATTTT
CDR3: CASSPQTGQHISGNTIYF

D: TRBD2
J: TRBJ2-3
size: -
V: TRBV24-1
DNA: TGTGCCACCAGTGATTTAAAAGCGGGGGAGGTCCATACGCAGTATTTT
CDR3: CATSDLKAGEVHTQYF

D: TRBD2
J: TRBJ2-5
size: -
V: TRBV5-4
DNA: TGTGCCAGCAGCTTGCCCCTAGCGGGGGTGGGGGAGACCCAGTACTTC
CDR3: CASSLPLAGVGETQYF

D: TRBD1
J: TRBJ2-5
size: -
V: TRBV4-1
DNA: TGCGCCAGCAGCCAAGGACCGACAGGGGGCTTAGAGACCCAGTACTTC
CDR3: CASSQGPTGGLETQYF

D: TRBD1
J: TRBJ1-6
size: -
V: TRBV10-3
DNA: TGTGCCATCAGTCCAGGGGGCGCCGACTATAATTCACCCCTCCACTTT
CDR3: CAISPGGADYNSPLHF

D: TRBD1
J: TRBJ2-2
size: -
V: TRBV24-1
DNA: TGTGCCACCAGTGATTCCCCCGGGACAGTAAACACCGGGGAGCTGTTTTTT
CDR3: CATSDSPGTVNTGELFF

D: -
J: TRBJ1-5
size: -
V: TRBV28
DNA: TGTGCCAGCATTGTCGGGAGAGACAATCAGCCCCAGCATTTT
CDR3: CASIVGRDNQPQHF

D: -
J: TRBJ2-5
size: -
V: TRBV9
DNA: TGTGCCAGCAGCGTAAATGGGGGCTCGGAGACCCAGTACTTC
CDR3: CASSVNGGSETQYF

D: -
J: TRBJ1-6
size: -
V: TRBV5-6
DNA: TGTGCCAGCAGCTTGGGAGGGATAGGGTATAATTCACCCCTCCACTTT
CDR3: CASSLGGIGYNSPLHF